Shown below are 26 T cell receptor beta chains from a single sample sequenced in a study of post-analysis software for immune sequencing data. No antigen has been identified for these receptors. Each TCR beta cDNA library carried unique molecular identifiers. TCRdb called the PCR reads again in MiXCR, with one record for every CDR3 protein. The sample yields approximately 360,000 distinct CDR3 sequences, approximately 33% seen once. Study-wide points: Roughly five TRBV segments appeared more often in patients than in controls, and TRBV5-6, TRBV5-1 and TRBV20-1 were among these.

Material for sequencing was blood. The receptors originated from a girl aged 10-17 years with multiple sclerosis.

This sequence joins TRBV6-2 or TRBV6-3 and TRBJ1-5, with 8 bases fitting TRBD1. The CDR3 contains 14 residues. CDR1 is MNHEY and CDR2 is SVGEGT in the germline V gene. Trimming at V came to 6 bases and at J to 3 bases, leaving 4 bases not matched to a gene. The CDR3 DNA reads TGTGCCAGCAGCCTACAGGGGGTCAATCAGCCCCAGCATTTT. Amino acid sequence: CASSLQGVNQPQHF.

The chain employs TRBV7-2 and TRBJ2-3; no reliable D call. From germline, CDR1 is SGHTA and CDR2 FQGNSA. V lost 5 bases, J lost 6 bases, and 12 bases lay in between. This CDR3 has 13 residues. The CDR3 loop is CASSPQAPDTQYF. The CDR3 nucleotides are TGTGCCAGCAGCCCACAAGCACCGGATACGCAGTATTTT.

The V call is TRBV5-1, the J call TRBJ2-1, with 10 bases fitting TRBD2. CDR1 SGHRS and CDR2 YFSETQ come from the germline V gene. The CDR3 covers 15 residues. With 2 bases clipped from V and 7 bases from J, the junction kept 6 bases outside the gene matches. The CDR3 nucleotides are TGCGCCAGCAGCTTAAGCGGGGGGGCCTTTAATGAGCAGTTCTTC. It encodes CASSLSGGAFNEQFF.

The chain joins TRBV9 to TRBJ2-3; D tentatively reads TRBD1 or TRBD2 (5 bases each). Between the trimmed V and J ends, which lost 0 bases and 2 bases, there was a span of 7 bases. Germline assignment: CDR1 SGDLS and CDR2 YYNGEE. This CDR3 region has 14 residues. This CDR3 reads CASSVAGTTDTQYF. The CDR3 DNA is TGTGCCAGCAGCGTAGCGGGGACCACAGATACGCAGTATTTT.

The rearrangement uses TRBV7-9 and TRBJ2-1, with 7 nucleotides matching TRBD2. Germline CDR1 SEHNR, CDR2 FQNEAQ (reference sequence). This CDR3 contains 18 residues. Germline trimming cut 2 bases from V and 0 bases from J; bases unmatched to any gene: 10. The CDR3 sequence is CASSLNRGDLSSYNEQFF. The CDR3 coding sequence is TGTGCCAGCAGCTTAAACCGGGGGGACTTAAGCTCCTACAATGAGCAGTTCTTC. The whole variable domain, remainder taken from reference TRBV7-9 and TRBJ2-1, is DTGVSQNPRHKITKRGQNVTFRCDPISEHNRLYWYRQTLGQGPEFLTYFQNEAQLEKSRLLSDRFSAERPKGSFSTLEIQRTEQGDSAMYLCASSLNRGDLSSYNEQFFGPGTRLTVL.

The rearrangement links TRBV12-3 or TRBV12-4 to TRBJ1-1; the D gene is possibly TRBD1 (5 bases). This CDR3 has 14 amino acids. V lost 1 base to trimming and J lost 2 bases, with 8 bases between them. The CDR3 spells CASSLDRRNTEAFF. As DNA, the CDR3 is TGTGCCAGCAGTTTAGACAGGAGAAACACTGAAGCTTTCTTT.

The genes are TRBV21-1 and TRBJ2-3. TRBV21-1 is deemed a pseudogene. The CDR3 spans 14 residues. The CDR3 nucleotides read TGTACCAGCATCCGGACCGGTAGCACAGATACGCAGTATTTT. Amino acids: CTSIRTGSTDTQYF.

This chain links TRBV29-1 with TRBJ2-1; possible D gene TRBD1, 6 bases. With 4 bases removed from V and 5 bases from J, the gap between germline ends came to 15 bases. CDR3 length equals 14 residues. In germline, CDR1 is SQVTM, CDR2 ANQGSEA. CDR3 protein: CSVVPAGDNNEQFF. The CDR3, as DNA: TGCAGCGTTGTTCCAGCAGGGGATAACAATGAGCAGTTCTTC.

J is TRBJ1-1 and V is TRBV11-3; the match to TRBD1 covers 7 bases. With 5 bases clipped from V and 4 bases from J, the junction kept 4 bases outside the gene matches. This CDR3 contains 13 residues. Germline-derived CDR1 and CDR2 are SGHNT and YENEEA. The CDR3, as DNA: TGTGCCAGCAGCCAGGGGGGAGGCACTGAAGCTTTCTTT. It encodes CASSQGGGTEAFF.

V gene TRBV6-6 combines with J gene TRBJ1-1; D perhaps matches TRBD1 (6 bases). The germline CDR1 and CDR2 sequences are MNHNY and SVGAGI (reference sequence). The ends were cut back, 6 bases at V and 8 bases at J, with 19 bases in the middle. The CDR3 has 14 residues. CDR3: CASRDVGGLAEAFF. CDR3 sequence (DNA): TGTGCCAGCAGAGACGTGGGGGGCCTCGCCGAAGCTTTCTTT.

This sequence joins TRBV12-3 or TRBV12-4 and TRBJ1-5; 7 bases fit TRBD1. V trimming: 7 bases; J trimming: 0 bases; junction bases outside the gene matches: 6. CDR3 length equals 15 residues. The CDR3 DNA reads as TGTGCCAGCACCCCAGACAGGGCTAGCAATCAGCCCCAGCATTTT. Its protein product is CASTPDRASNQPQHF.

The chain has TRBV29-1 and TRBJ2-1; D might be TRBD2 (6 bases). V shed 6 bases and J shed 1 base, with 10 bases lying between them. Germline V CDR1 and CDR2: SQVTM, ANQGSEA. The CDR3 length is 13 residues. The CDR3 region has the DNA TGCAGCGTCCTCGGGGGATCCTACAATGAGCAGTTCTTC. It is translated as CSVLGGSYNEQFF.

This chain connects TRBV25-1 to TRBJ1-2, with 7 bases lining up with TRBD1. Germline CDR1 MGHDK, CDR2 SYGVNS. The J segment lost 1 base and the V segment lost 3 bases, leaving 5 bases of the junction unmatched. CDR3 length equals 15 residues. The CDR3 spells CASSDLTGNNYGYTF. The CDR3 coding sequence is TGTGCCAGCAGTGACCTGACAGGGAATAACTATGGCTACACCTTC.

This chain links TRBV10-3 with TRBJ1-3, with TRBD1 as a possible D gene (5 bases). CDR1 ENHRY and CDR2 SYGVKD come from the germline V gene. This CDR3 region has 15 residues. The V gene lost 3 bases and the J gene lost 0 bases, with 9 bases spanning the gap. CDR3 coding DNA: TGTGCCATCAGTGACCCCGACAGCTCTGGAAACACCATATATTTT. Encoded protein: CAISDPDSSGNTIYF.

This clonotype turned up a few times. The CDR3: CATRRTVNYGYTF. The CDR3 DNA reads TGTGCCACCAGGAGGACGGTCAACTATGGCTACACCTTC. This rearrangement joins TRBV24-1 to TRBJ1-2; D gene ambiguous. Trimming pared 7 bases from V and 2 bases from J, leaving 10 bases between. Germline CDR1 KGHDR, CDR2 SFDVKD. The CDR3 totals 13 residues.

This clonotype was counted at least ten times. The chain combines TRBV20-1 with TRBJ2-7; D ambiguous. CDR3 length equals 13 residues. V dropped 3 bases and J dropped 1 base, with 10 bases sitting between them. CDR1 DFQATT and CDR2 SNEGSKA come from the germline V gene (reference sequence). CDR3 sequence (DNA): TGCAGTGCTAGCATGGGCGCGTCCTACGAGCAGTACTTC. Amino acids: CSASMGASYEQYF.

The DNA for the CDR3 is TGCAGTGCTAGAAGGGCAGGGCCCTCCTACGAGCAGTACTTC. Translation gives CSARRAGPSYEQYF. The genes are TRBV20-1 and TRBJ2-7; TRBD1 is a possible D gene (5 bases). Trimming left V 2 bases short and J 0 bases short, with 11 bases between. This CDR3 region has 14 residues. Germline V lookup: CDR1 DFQATT, CDR2 SNEGSKA (reference sequence).

The chain links TRBV4-3 to TRBJ2-5; 9 bases fit TRBD1. The J call may be faulty, since TRBJ2-7 better matches the DNA end. Germline CDR1 is LGHNA and CDR2 is YSLEER. The CDR3 consists of 16 residues. The CDR3 sequence is CASSQEMTGGIYEQYF. CDR3 coding DNA: TGCGCCAGCAGCCAGGAAATGACAGGGGGAATCTACGAGCAGTACTTC.

This clonotype was seen a few times. The V and J genes are TRBV5-1 and TRBJ2-5, with D perhaps assigned TRBD1 or TRBD2 (5 bases each). Trimming removed 7 bases at V and 5 bases at J, with 21 bases between. The CDR3 length is 15 residues. Per the germline V gene, CDR1 is SGHRS and CDR2 is YFSETQ. CDR3 sequence (DNA): TGCGCCAGCGGACCCGTGGGGGTGATTCGGGAGACCCAGTACTTC. It specifies CASGPVGVIRETQYF.

This chain joins TRBV10-3 and TRBJ2-7; the D call may be TRBD1 or TRBD2 (5 bases each). This CDR3 spans 16 amino acids. The V end was cut by 3 bases, the J end by 0 bases, with 15 bases between. CDR1 is ENHRY, CDR2 SYGVKD, per germline. CDR3 sequence reads: CAISESGPRTSYEQYF. The DNA for the CDR3 is TGTGCCATCAGTGAATCGGGACCCCGGACCTCCTACGAGCAGTACTTC.

The J gene is TRBJ2-1, the V gene TRBV4-1, with TRBD2 matching over 16 bases. The germline gives CDR1 MGHRA, CDR2 YSYEKL. Unmatched junction bases numbered 7, after V lost 3 bases and J lost 2 bases. There are 19 residues in the CDR3. This chain's CDR3 is CASSQRGLAGGRPYNEQFF. CDR3 nucleotide sequence: TGCGCCAGCAGCCAGCGGGGACTAGCGGGGGGGCGGCCCTACAATGAGCAGTTCTTC.

CDR3 bases: TGCGCCAGCAGCTTGGTTGGGGGGTCCACTTCCGGTGAGCAGTTCTTC. The encoded protein is CASSLVGGSTSGEQFF. The chain couples TRBV5-1 to TRBJ2-1; TRBD2 might be the D (6 bases). The CDR3 is 16 amino acids. V dropped 0 bases and J dropped 9 bases, with 19 bases sitting between them. The germline gives CDR1 SGHRS, CDR2 YFSETQ.

On this clonotype itself: Germline and junction disagree at one end, which may indicate a read error. V is TRBV12-3 or TRBV12-4 and J is TRBJ1-2; the D gene is possibly TRBD1 (6 bases). The CDR3 is 13 amino acids. The CDR3 reads CASSLGQGYGYNF. CDR3 coding DNA: TGTGCCAGCAGTTTGGGGCAGGGGTATGGCTACAACTTC.

The chain couples TRBV12-3 or TRBV12-4 to TRBJ2-1; D possibly corresponds to TRBD2 (5 bases). Trimming removed 0 bases at V and 4 bases at J, with 16 bases between. CDR3 length: 17 amino acids. The CDR3: CASSLAHRGPGYNEQFF. The CDR3 DNA reads as TGTGCCAGCAGTTTAGCGCATAGAGGTCCGGGGTACAATGAGCAGTTCTTC.

This clonotype came up a few times. The CDR3 sequence is CASRPTGPPFEQYF. The DNA for the CDR3 is TGTGCCAGCAGACCGACAGGGCCTCCTTTCGAGCAGTACTTC. This rearrangement joins TRBV27 to TRBJ2-5, with 7 bases matching TRBD1. With the DNA end fitting TRBJ2-7 better, the J assignment may be wrong. The CDR3 loop spans 14 amino acids. Germline lookup yields CDR1 MNHEY and CDR2 SMNVEV (reference sequence).

The gene calls are TRBV10-3 and TRBJ2-3, with a tentative D call TRBD1 (6 bases). V lost 6 bases and J lost 6, with 10 bases in between. The CDR3 is made up of 12 amino acids. Germline values: CDR1 ENHRY, CDR2 SYGVKD. The CDR3 region has the DNA TGTGCCATCAGGGACAGCCCGGATACGCAGTATTTT. The encoded protein is CAIRDSPDTQYF.